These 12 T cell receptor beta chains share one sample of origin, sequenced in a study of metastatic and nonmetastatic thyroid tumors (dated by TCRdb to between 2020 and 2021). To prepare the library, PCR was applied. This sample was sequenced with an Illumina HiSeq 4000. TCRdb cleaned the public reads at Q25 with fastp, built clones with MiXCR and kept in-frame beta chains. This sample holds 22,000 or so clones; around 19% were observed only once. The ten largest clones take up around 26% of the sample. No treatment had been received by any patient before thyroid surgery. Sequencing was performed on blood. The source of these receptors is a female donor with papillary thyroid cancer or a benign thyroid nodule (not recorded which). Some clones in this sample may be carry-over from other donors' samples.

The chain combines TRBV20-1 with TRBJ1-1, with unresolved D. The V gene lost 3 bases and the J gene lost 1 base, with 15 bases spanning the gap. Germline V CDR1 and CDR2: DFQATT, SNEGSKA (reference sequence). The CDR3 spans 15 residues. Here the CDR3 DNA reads TGCAGTGCTAGGGGTGGCGGAAAAGGGAACACTGAAGCTTTCTTT. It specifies CSARGGGKGNTEAFF.

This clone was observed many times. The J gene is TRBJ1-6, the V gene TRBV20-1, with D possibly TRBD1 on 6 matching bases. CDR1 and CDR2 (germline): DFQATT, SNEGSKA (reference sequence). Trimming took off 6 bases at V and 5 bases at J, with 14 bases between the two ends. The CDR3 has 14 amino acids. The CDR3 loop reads CSAPLNRDNSPLHF. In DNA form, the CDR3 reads TGCAGTGCCCCCCTTAACAGGGATAATTCACCCCTCCACTTT.

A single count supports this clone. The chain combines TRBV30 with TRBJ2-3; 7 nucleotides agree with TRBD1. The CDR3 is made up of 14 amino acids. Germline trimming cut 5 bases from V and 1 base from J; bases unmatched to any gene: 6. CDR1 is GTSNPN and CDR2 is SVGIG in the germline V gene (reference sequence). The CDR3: CAWETGSGTDTQYF. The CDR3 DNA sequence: TGTGCCTGGGAGACAGGGAGTGGCACAGATACGCAGTATTTT.

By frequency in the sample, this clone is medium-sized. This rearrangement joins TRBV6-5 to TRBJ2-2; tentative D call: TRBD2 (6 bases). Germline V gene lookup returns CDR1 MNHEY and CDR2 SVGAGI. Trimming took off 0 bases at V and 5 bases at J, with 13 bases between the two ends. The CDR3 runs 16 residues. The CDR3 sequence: CASSYSEGLRTGELFF. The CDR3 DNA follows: TGTGCCAGCAGTTACTCGGAGGGATTAAGAACCGGGGAGCTGTTTTTT.

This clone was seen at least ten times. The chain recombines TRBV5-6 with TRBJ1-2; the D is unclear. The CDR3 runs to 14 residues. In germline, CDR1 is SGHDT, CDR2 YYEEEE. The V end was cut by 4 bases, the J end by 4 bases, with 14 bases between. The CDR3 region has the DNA TGTGCCAGCAGCCTAGAGCGGGGTCTCTATGGCTACACCTTC. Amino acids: CASSLERGLYGYTF.

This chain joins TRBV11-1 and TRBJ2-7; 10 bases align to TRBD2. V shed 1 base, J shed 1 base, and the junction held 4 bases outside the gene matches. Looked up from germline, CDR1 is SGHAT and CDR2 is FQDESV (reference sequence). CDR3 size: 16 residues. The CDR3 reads CASSLGTSGRSYEQYF. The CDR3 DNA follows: TGTGCCAGCAGCTTAGGGACTAGCGGTCGGTCCTACGAGCAGTACTTC. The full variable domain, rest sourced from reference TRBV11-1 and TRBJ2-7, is EAEVAQSPRYKITEKSQAVAFWCDPISGHATLYWYRQILGQGPELLVQFQDESVVDDSQLPKDRFSAERLKGVDSTLKIQPAELGDSAMYLCASSLGTSGRSYEQYFGPGTRLTVT.

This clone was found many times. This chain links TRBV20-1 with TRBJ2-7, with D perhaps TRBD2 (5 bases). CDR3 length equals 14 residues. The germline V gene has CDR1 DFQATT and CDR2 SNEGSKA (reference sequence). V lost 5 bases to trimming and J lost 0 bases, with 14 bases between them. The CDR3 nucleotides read TGCAGTGCTGAGCAACCGGGAATCTCCTACGAGCAGTACTTC. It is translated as CSAEQPGISYEQYF.

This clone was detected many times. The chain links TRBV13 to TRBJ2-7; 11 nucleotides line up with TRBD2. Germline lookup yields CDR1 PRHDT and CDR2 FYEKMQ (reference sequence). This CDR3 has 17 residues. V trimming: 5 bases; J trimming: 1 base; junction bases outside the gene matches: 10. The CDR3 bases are TGTGCCAGCAGCCCCCTCCTAGCGGGGGGTACTTCCTACGAGCAGTACTTC. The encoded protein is CASSPLLAGGTSYEQYF.

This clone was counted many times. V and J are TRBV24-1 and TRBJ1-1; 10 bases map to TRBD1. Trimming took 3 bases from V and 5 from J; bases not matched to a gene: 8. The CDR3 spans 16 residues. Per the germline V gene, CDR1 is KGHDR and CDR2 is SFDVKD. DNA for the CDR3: TGTGCCACCAGTGATAGTAGACAGGGGGCTGCAACTGAAGCTTTCTTT. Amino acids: CATSDSRQGAATEAFF.

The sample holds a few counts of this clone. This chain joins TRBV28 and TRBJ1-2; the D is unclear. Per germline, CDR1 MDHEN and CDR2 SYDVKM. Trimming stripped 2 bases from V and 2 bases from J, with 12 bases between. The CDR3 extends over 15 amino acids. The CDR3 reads CASSLGGRVNYGYTF. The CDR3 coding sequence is TGTGCCAGCAGTTTAGGAGGGCGCGTGAACTATGGCTACACCTTC.

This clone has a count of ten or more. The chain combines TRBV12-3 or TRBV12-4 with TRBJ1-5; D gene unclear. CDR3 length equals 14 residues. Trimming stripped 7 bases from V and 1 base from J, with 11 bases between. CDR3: CASTSPESNQPQHF. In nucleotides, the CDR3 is TGTGCCAGCACCTCCCCAGAGAGCAATCAGCCCCAGCATTTT.

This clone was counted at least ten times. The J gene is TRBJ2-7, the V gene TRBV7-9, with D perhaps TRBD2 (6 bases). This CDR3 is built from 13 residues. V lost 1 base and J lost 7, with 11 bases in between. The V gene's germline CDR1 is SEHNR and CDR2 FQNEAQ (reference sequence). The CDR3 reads CASSLGGTLEQYF. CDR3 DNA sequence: TGTGCCAGCAGCTTAGGCGGGACCTTGGAGCAGTACTTC.